These 6 T cell receptor beta chains share one sample of origin, sequenced in a study of early T cells in non-severe SARS-CoV-2 infection. TCRdb re-derived calls from the 5' RACE reads in MiXCR, one entry per CDR3 protein. Of about 110,000 distinct CDR3 sequences listed, 9.5% to 13% are singletons. Sequences were obtained from whole blood. All receptors derive from an adult who was a healthcare worker with PCR-confirmed SARS-CoV-2 infection or an uninfected control (not recorded which).

The chain joins TRBV20-1 to TRBJ2-2; 11 bases are a match to TRBD2. V lost 0 bases to trimming and J lost 5 bases; unmatched junction nucleotides: 5. Per the germline V gene, CDR1 is DFQATT and CDR2 is SNEGSKA (reference sequence). This CDR3 comprises 16 residues. CDR3 DNA sequence: TGCAGTGCTAGAGAAGGCACTAGCGGGGGTACCGGGGAGCTGTTTTTT. Protein sequence: CSAREGTSGGTGELFF.

This clonotype was seen a handful of times. The CDR3 loop reads CASSQGGGLGEQYF. The CDR3 nucleotides read TGTGCCAGCAGCCAAGGCGGGGGGCTCGGCGAGCAGTACTTC. The chain carries TRBV3-1 and TRBJ2-7; 8 bases agree with TRBD2. The junction had 5 bases not matched to a gene; V was cut back by 1 base and J by 6 bases. From germline, CDR1 is LGHDT and CDR2 YNNKEL (reference sequence). The CDR3 consists of 14 residues.

This clonotype was counted a few times. The gene calls are TRBV5-8 and TRBJ2-1, with D tentatively TRBD1 (5 bases). The V gene lost 3 bases and the J gene lost 5 bases, with 15 bases spanning the gap. CDR1 SGHTS and CDR2 YDEGEE come from the germline V gene. The CDR3 totals 15 residues. The CDR3 DNA sequence: TGTGCCAGCAGCTCCCTGCCCAGGGCGAACAATGAGCAGTTCTTC. The encoded protein is CASSSLPRANNEQFF. The full variable domain, rest sourced from reference TRBV5-8 and TRBJ2-1, is EAGVTQSPTHLIKTRGQQATLRCSPISGHTSVYWYQQALGLGLQFLLWYDEGEERNRGNFPPRFSGRQFPNYSSELNVNALELEDSALYLCASSSLPRANNEQFFGPGTRLTVL.

This clonotype counts as medium-sized. The chain joins TRBV2 to TRBJ2-3; D ambiguous. This CDR3 is built from 13 residues. V was cut by 8 bases and J by 8 bases, with 17 bases left in between. CDR1 is SNHLY and CDR2 is FYNNEI in the germline V gene. CDR3 region: CASQGRRESTQYF. The CDR3 bases are TGTGCCAGCCAAGGAAGGCGAGAGAGTACGCAGTATTTT.

This clonotype was seen many times. The chain joins TRBV5-1 to TRBJ2-5; tentative D call: TRBD2 (5 bases). The CDR3 has 15 residues. Germline assignment: CDR1 SGHRS and CDR2 YFSETQ. Trimming took off 5 bases at V and 5 bases at J, with 19 bases between the two ends. The chain's CDR3 is CASREAPTSMETQYF. In nucleotides, the CDR3 is TGCGCCAGCAGGGAAGCACCCACTAGTATGGAGACCCAGTACTTC. The variable domain in full, with the rest retrieved from reference TRBV5-1 and TRBJ2-5, is KAGVTQTPRYLIKTRGQQVTLSCSPISGHRSVSWYQQTPGQGLQFLFEYFSETQRNKGNFPGRFSGRQFSNSRSEMNVSTLELGDSALYLCASREAPTSMETQYFGPGTRLLVL.

This clonotype appeared a few times. The chain uses TRBV7-6 and TRBJ2-7; a weak D match, TRBD2 (6 bases). The CDR3 contains 16 residues. Trimming took 0 bases from V and 2 from J, leaving 14 bases between them. Germline-derived CDR1 and CDR2 are SGHVS and FNYEAQ. The CDR3 reads CASSLAPRDRTYEQYF. The CDR3 DNA reads TGTGCCAGCAGCTTAGCGCCGCGGGATAGGACCTACGAGCAGTACTTC.